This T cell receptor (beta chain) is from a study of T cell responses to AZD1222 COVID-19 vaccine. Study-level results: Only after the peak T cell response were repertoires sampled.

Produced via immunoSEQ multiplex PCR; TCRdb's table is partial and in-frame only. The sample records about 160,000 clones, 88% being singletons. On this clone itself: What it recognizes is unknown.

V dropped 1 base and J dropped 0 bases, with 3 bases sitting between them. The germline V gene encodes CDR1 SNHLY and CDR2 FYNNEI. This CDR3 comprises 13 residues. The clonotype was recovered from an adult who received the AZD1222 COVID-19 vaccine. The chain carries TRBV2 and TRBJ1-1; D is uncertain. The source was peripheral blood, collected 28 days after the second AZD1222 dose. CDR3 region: CASSEEVNTEAFF. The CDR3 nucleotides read TGTGCCAGCAGTGAAGAAGTGAACACTGAAGCTTTCTTT.